The 6 T cell receptor beta chains below all came from one sample that was sequenced in a study of blood T cell repertoires in COVID-19. Assay: immunoSEQ multiplex PCR; the TCRdb copy retains only in-frame clones and omits some. The data show hundreds of thousands of clones, under 90% seen once. The sequenced sample consisted of PBMCs or T cells enriched from blood (not recorded which). The receptors originated from a young man who had recovered from COVID-19.

This sequence joins TRBV19 and TRBJ1-1; no clear D. The CDR3 has 14 residues. The ends were cut back, 3 bases at V and 0 bases at J, with 8 bases in the middle. CDR1 is LNHDA, CDR2 SQIVND, per germline (reference sequence). The CDR3 protein is CASSIGLVNTEAFF. DNA for the CDR3: TGTGCCAGTAGTATCGGACTCGTGAACACTGAAGCTTTCTTT.

This sequence joins TRBV5-1 and TRBJ2-1; 9 bases map to TRBD2. This CDR3 is built from 14 residues. The germline V gene has CDR1 SGHRS and CDR2 YFSETQ. With 5 bases clipped from V and 6 bases from J, the junction kept 6 bases outside the gene matches. The CDR3 bases are TGCGCCAGCAGGGATAGCGGGAGTGTCAATGAGCAGTTCTTC. It is translated as CASRDSGSVNEQFF.

The genes are TRBV7-2 and TRBJ2-3, with a weak D call TRBD1 (6 bases). With 1 base removed from V and 2 bases from J, the gap between germline ends came to 13 bases. The CDR3 spans 16 residues. Germline CDR1 and CDR2: SGHTA and FQGNSA. The CDR3 region has the DNA TGTGCCAGCAGCTTAGTATCTCGGACAGACACAGATACGCAGTATTTT. Amino acids: CASSLVSRTDTDTQYF. The full variable domain, completed using reference TRBV7-2 and TRBJ2-3, is GAGVSQSPSNKVTEKGKDVELRCDPISGHTALYWYRQSLGQGLEFLIYFQGNSAPDKSGLPSDRFSAERTGGSVSTLTIQRTQQEDSAVYLCASSLVSRTDTDTQYFGPGTRLTVL.

The chain links TRBV19 to TRBJ2-7; 11 bases match TRBD2. V dropped 6 bases and J dropped 2; count of bases not matched to a gene: 3. Germline V lookup: CDR1 LNHDA, CDR2 SQIVND (reference sequence). The CDR3 is 14 amino acids. CDR3 in DNA: TGTGCCAGTAGGAGACTAGCGGGACCCTACGAGCAGTACTTC. Protein: CASRRLAGPYEQYF.

This chain uses TRBV30 with TRBJ1-6; weak D call: TRBD1 (6 bases). CDR1 is GTSNPN, CDR2 SVGIG, per germline (reference sequence). The CDR3 consists of 15 residues. Between the trimmed V and J ends, which lost 5 bases and 7 bases, there was a span of 18 bases. The CDR3: CAWGKGGPINSPLHF. CDR3 nucleotides: TGTGCCTGGGGGAAGGGGGGGCCGATCAATTCACCCCTCCACTTT.

The rearrangement uses TRBV6-2 or TRBV6-3 and TRBJ2-1; 9 nucleotides match TRBD1. From germline, CDR1 is MNHEY and CDR2 SVGEGT. Unmatched junction bases numbered 9, after V lost 6 bases and J lost 3 bases. The CDR3 sequence is 16 residues long. CDR3 residues: CASSFSGTGSYNEQFF. In DNA form, the CDR3 reads TGTGCCAGCAGCTTCTCCGGGACAGGGAGCTACAATGAGCAGTTCTTC.